This TCR beta chain was captured by sequencing in a study of shared clonotypes between healthy human individuals. Germline CDR1 reads SGHKS; CDR2 reads YYEKEE (reference sequence). This CDR3 is 16 amino acids long. V lost 4 bases and J 0 bases, leaving 17 bases between the germline ends. In regard to this clone: Antigen: not known.

CD4+ cells were split into CD45RA+ naive and CD45RA-negative memory subsets. This table comes from immunoSEQ multiplex PCR, and its TCRdb copy is limited to in-frame clones, with some not included. The data show about 1.5 million clones, 95% to 99% seen once. Broader study findings: Naive subsets typically showed greater estimated richness than memory subsets.

This clonotype was obtained from a man in his thirties or forties in good health. Sequencing was done on a sample of naive CD4+ T cells sorted from blood. Stated subset: CD45RA+ positively selected. The chain couples TRBV5-5 to TRBJ2-7; tentatively, D is TRBD2 (5 bases). In DNA form, the CDR3 reads TGTGCCAGCAGCCCTTACCATACAACTAGCTCCTACGAGCAGTACTTC. It specifies CASSPYHTTSSYEQYF. Supplemented by reference TRBV5-5 and TRBJ2-7, the full variable domain reads DAGVTQSPTHLIKTRGQQVTLRCSPISGHKSVSWYQQVLGQGPQFIFQYYEKEERGRGNFPDRFSARQFPNYSSELNVNALLLGDSALYLCASSPYHTTSSYEQYFGPGTRLTVT.